This T cell receptor (beta chain) appears in the sequencing data of a study of T cell changes during pregnancy in multiple sclerosis (dated by TCRdb to the late 2010s). About the full investigation: The study looked at changes in the T cell repertoire across pregnancy in women with multiple sclerosis.

From its cysteine to its phenylalanine, the CDR3 spans 13 amino acids. Only the CDR3 DNA stays, 39 bases, in frame from base 1. Sequences KGHSH (CDR1) and LQKENI (CDR2) are obtained from the germline V gene. The V end loses 3 bases and the J end loses 4 bases, and a stretch of 7 bases separates them. The sample holds one count of this clone. The specificity of this receptor is unknown. Base qualities are not at hand, and no much larger clone is one base apart. Libraries were constructed by the immunoSEQ multiplex PCR assay. In TCRdb, the immuneACCESS table is reduced to in-frame sequences with V and J assigned. These tables do not hold every clone; where another copy was compared, an unresolved V gene accounts for under half, and the others remain unexplained. This sample holds tens of thousands of clones; about 90% were observed only once. The ten largest clonotypes hold around 0.78% of the sample.

Here the sequenced sample was CD4+ T cells from peripheral blood mononuclear cells, taken before pregnancy. The sequence was obtained from a female donor with multiple sclerosis, enrolled in a pregnancy study. The chain employs TRBV18 and TRBJ1-5, with the identity of the D gene unclear. At the DNA level, the sequence is TGTGCCAGCTCACCGTCCTTTAATCAGCCCCAGCATTTT. Protein translation: CASSPSFNQPQHF.